What follows describes a single T cell receptor beta chain. Its antigen is unknown. Repertoires were generated with immunoSEQ multiplex PCR, while TCRdb's copy carries only in-frame clones and drops some. This table holds around 40,000 clones, roughly four fifths found once. The sample belongs to a study of OX40 agonist ivuxolimab in advanced cancers. Study-wide results and caveats: Some of the lowest clonal expansion was seen in partial responders at 0.1-3.0 mg/kg. Which antigen the expanded peripheral T cells recognized is unknown.

Individuals having autoimmune disease history or systemic immunosuppression were not enrolled. Researchers took blood at baseline, on cycle 4 day 1, and on cycle 7 day 1. V lost 4 bases and J lost 7; bases outside the gene matches: 9. The CDR3 extends over 14 amino acids. Germline CDR1 reads LNHDA; CDR2 reads SQIVND (reference sequence). Sequencing was performed on CD4+ or CD8+ T cells sorted from blood, taken in a trial of the OX40 agonist ivuxolimab. The chain recombines TRBV19 with TRBJ2-5; TRBD2 matches 7 bases. The receptor comes from an adult with an advanced solid tumor such as melanoma, head and neck, liver or kidney cancer. CDR3 nucleotide sequence: TGTGCCAGTAGTACGGCCGGGGGGAGTGGGACCCAGTACTTC. This translates into CASSTAGGSGTQYF.